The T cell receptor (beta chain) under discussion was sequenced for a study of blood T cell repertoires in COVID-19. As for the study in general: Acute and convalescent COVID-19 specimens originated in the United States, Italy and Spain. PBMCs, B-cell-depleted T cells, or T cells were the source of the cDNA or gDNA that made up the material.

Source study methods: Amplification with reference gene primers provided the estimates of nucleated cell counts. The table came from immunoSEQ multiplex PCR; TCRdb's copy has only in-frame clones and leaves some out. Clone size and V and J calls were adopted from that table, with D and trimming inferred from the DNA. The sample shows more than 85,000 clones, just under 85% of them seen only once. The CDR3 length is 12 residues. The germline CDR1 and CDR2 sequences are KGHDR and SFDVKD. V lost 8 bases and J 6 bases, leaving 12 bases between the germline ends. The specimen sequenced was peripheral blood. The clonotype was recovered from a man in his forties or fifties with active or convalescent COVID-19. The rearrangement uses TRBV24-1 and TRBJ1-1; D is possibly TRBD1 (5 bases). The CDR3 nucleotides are TGTGCCACCAACTCACAGGACGCTGAAGCTTTCTTT. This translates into CATNSQDAEAFF.